The entry that follows covers one TCR beta chain sequence. Antigen: not known. The sample originates from a study of cytomegalovirus exposure and HLA in healthy donors. Study-wide results and limits: Sequencing likely caused a cluster of highly shared sequence variants. Presence/absence comparisons presumed near-even sequencing depth among donors. TCR beta V- and J-gene trimming was later associated with a missense DCLRE1C variant.

The V and J ends lost 5 bases and 2 bases respectively, with 26 bases between them. Germline CDR1 SGHNT, CDR2 YENEEA. CDR3 size: 19 residues. PCR was performed using 60 Vbeta and 13 Jbeta primers. Assay used: immunoSEQ multiplex PCR; TCRdb lists only in-frame clones, some missing. Of some 180,000 clones in the sample, 70% to 85% were seen once. The chain joins TRBV11-3 to TRBJ2-3; D might be TRBD2 (6 bases). The sequence derives from a girl aged 2 to 9 in good health and CMV-seropositive. The specimen was PBMCs. CDR3 protein: CASSPRPGDGDYFTDTQYF. The CDR3 DNA is TGTGCCAGCAGCCCACGCCCGGGGGATGGGGATTACTTCACAGATACGCAGTATTTT.